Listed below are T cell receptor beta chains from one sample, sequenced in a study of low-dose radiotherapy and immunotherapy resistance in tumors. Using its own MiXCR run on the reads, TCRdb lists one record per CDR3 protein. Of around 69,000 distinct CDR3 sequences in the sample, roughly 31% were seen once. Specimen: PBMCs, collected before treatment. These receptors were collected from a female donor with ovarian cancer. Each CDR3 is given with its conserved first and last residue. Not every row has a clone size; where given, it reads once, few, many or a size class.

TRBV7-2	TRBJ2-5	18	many	CASSQGFLVSSGWETQYF
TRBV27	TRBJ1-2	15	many	CASSTQGAPGYGYTF
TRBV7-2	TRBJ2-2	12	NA	CASSLVYGELFF
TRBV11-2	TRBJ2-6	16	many	CASSLRRFSGANVLTF
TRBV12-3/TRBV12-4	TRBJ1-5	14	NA	CASSLDRGSQPQHF
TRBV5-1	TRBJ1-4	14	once	CASSSTGSNEKLFF
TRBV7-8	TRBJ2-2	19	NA	CASSLVGPGTGKNTGELFF
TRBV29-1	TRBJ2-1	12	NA	CSVADSFNEQFF
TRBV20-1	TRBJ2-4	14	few	CSARGSLAKNIQYF
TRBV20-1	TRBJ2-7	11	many	CSASRDSEQYF
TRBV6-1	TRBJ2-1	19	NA	CASSEPGLAGGLSYNEQFF
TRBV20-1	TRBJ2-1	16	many	CSARDGEGTGRNEQFF
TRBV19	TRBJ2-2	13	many	CATTEAVPGELFF
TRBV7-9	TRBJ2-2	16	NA	CASSLPTGAGTGELFF
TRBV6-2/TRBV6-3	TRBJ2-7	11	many	CASSYKGQWYF
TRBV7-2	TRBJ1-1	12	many	CASSLQAAEAFF
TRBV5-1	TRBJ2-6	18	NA	CASSLGGRDLSGANVLTF
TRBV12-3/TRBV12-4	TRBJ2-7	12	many	CASSLASYEQYF
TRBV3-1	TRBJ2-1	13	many	CASSQEMDNEQFF
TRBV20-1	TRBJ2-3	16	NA	CSARDLIAGAADTQYF
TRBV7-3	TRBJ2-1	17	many	CASSLTARGGAYNEQFF
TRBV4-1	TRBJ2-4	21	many	CASSQLGLAETQRGGRNIQYF
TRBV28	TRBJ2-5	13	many	CASTRRVGETQYF
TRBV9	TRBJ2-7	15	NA	CASSVNAAGPHEQYF
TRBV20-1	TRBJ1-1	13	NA	CSARVGGLAEAFF
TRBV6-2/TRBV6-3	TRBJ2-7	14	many	CASSTPDSTYEQYF
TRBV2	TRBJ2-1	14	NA	CASSETSGSGEQFF
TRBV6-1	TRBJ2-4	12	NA	CASRDPGCIQYF
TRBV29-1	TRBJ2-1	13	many	CSAGTGRLNEQFF